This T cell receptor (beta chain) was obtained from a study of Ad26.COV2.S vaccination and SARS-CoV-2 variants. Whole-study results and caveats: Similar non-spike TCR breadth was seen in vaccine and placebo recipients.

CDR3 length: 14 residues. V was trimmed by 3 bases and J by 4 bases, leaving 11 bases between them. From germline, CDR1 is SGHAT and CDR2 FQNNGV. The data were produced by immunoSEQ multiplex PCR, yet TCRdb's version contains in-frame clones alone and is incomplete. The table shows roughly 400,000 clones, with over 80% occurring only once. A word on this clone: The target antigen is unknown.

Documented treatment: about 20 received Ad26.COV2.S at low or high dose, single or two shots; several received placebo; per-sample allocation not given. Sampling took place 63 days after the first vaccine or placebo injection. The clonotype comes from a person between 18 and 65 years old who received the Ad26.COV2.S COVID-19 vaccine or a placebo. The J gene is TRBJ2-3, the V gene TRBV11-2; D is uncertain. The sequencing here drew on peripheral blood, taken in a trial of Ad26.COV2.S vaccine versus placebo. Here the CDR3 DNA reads TGTGCCAGCAGCTTTTACTCCCGGGCAGATACGCAGTATTTT. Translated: CASSFYSRADTQYF.